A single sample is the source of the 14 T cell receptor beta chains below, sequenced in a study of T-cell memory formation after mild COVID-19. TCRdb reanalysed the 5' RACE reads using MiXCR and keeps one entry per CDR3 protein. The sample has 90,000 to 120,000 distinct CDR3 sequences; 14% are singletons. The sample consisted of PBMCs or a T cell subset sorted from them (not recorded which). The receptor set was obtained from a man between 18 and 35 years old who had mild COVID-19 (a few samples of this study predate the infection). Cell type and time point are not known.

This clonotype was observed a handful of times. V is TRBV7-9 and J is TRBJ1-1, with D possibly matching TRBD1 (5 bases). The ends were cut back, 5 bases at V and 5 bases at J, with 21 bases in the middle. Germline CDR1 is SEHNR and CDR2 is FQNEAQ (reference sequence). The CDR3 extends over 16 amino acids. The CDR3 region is CASSPGDDSDSTEAFF. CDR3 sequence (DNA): TGTGCCAGCAGCCCGGGGGACGACAGCGACTCTACTGAAGCTTTCTTT.

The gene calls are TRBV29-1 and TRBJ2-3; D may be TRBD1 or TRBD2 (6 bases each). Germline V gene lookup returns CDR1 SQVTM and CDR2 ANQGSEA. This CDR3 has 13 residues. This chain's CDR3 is CAAGGPNTDTQYF. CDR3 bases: TGCGCGGCCGGGGGCCCCAACACAGATACGCAGTATTTT.

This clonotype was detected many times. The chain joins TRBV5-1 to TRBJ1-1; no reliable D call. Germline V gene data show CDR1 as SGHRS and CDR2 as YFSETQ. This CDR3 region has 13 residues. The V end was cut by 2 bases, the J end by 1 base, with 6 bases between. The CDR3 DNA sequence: TGCGCCAGCAGCTTAAATCGGAACACTGAAGCTTTCTTT. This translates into CASSLNRNTEAFF. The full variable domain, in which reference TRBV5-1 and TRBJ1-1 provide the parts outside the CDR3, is KAGVTQTPRYLIKTRGQQVTLSCSPISGHRSVSWYQQTPGQGLQFLFEYFSETQRNKGNFPGRFSGRQFSNSRSEMNVSTLELGDSALYLCASSLNRNTEAFFGQGTRLTVV.

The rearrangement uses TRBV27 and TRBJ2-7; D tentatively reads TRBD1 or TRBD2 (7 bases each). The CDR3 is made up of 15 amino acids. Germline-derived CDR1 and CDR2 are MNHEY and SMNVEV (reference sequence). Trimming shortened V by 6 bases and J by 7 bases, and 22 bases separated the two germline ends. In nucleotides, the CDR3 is TGTGCCAGCAGCCCCCGTGGGAGGGGGCGTGGGGAGCAGTACGTC. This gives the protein CASSPRGRGRGEQYV.

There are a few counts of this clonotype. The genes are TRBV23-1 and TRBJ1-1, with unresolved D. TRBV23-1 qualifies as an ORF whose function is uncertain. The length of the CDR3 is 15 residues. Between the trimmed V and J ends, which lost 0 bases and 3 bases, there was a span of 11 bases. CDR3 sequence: CASSQSGVRDTEAFF. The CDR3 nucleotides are TGCGCCAGCAGTCAATCTGGGGTTAGGGACACTGAAGCTTTCTTT.

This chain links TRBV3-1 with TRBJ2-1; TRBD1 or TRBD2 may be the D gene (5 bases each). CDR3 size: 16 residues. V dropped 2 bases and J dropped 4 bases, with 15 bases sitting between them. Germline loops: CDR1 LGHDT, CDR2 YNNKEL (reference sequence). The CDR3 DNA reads TGTGCCAGCAGCCAATTAGAGGGACCAAAGTACAATGAGCAGTTCTTC. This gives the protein CASSQLEGPKYNEQFF.

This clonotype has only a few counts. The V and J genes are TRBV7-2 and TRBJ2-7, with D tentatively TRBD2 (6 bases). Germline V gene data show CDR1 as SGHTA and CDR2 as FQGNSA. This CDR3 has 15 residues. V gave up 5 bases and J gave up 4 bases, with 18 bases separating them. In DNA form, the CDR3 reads TGTGCCAGCAGCCACTTGTACCGGGGGAAATACGAGCAGTACGTC. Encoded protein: CASSHLYRGKYEQYV.

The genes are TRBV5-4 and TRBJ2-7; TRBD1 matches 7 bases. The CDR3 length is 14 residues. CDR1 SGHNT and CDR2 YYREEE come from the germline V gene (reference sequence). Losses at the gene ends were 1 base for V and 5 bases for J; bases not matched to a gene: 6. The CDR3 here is CASSLTGAFHEQYF. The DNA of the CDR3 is TGTGCCAGCAGCTTGACAGGGGCATTTCACGAGCAGTACTTC.

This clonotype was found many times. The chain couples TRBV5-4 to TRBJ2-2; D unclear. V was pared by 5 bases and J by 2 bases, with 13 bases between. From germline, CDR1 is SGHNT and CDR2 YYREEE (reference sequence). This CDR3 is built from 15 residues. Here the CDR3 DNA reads TGTGCCAGCAGTACCCCAGTAGTCAACACCGGGGAGCTGTTTTTT. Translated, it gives CASSTPVVNTGELFF.

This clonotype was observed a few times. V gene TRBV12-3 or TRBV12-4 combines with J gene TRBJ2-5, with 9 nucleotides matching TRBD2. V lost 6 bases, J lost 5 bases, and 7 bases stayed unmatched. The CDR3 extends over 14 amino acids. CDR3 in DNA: TGTGCCAGCAGCCTCACGACTAGCGGTGAGACCCAGTACTTC. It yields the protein CASSLTTSGETQYF.

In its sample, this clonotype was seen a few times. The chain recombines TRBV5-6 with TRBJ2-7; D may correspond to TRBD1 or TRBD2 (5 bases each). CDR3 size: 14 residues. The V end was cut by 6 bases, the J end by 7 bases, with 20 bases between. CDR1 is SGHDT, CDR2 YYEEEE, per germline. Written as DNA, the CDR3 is TGTGCCAGCAACTTCGCCGGGACCCCGCAAGAGCAGTACGTC. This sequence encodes CASNFAGTPQEQYV.

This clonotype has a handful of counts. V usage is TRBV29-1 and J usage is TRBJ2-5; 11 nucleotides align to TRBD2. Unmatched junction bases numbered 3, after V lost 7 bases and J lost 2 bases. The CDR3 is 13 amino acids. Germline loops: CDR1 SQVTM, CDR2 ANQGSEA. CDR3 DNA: TGCAGCGAGACTAGCGGGGCACAAGAGACCCAGTACTTC. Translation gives CSETSGAQETQYF.

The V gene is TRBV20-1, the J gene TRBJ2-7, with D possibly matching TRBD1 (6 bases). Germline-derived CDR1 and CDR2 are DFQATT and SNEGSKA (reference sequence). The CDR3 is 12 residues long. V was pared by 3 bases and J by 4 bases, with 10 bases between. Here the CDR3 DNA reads TGCAGTGCTAGGTACAGGGCATACGAGCAGTACTTC. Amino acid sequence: CSARYRAYEQYF.

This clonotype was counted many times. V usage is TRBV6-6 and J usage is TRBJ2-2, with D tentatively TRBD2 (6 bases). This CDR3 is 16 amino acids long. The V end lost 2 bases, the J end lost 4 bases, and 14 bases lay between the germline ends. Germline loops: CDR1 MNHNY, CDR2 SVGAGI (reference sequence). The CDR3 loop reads CASSYREARATGELFF. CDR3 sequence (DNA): TGTGCCAGCAGTTACAGGGAGGCCAGGGCCACCGGGGAGCTGTTTTTT.